The 18 T cell receptor beta chains below all came from one sample that was sequenced in a study of T cell changes during pregnancy in multiple sclerosis (dated by TCRdb to between 2018 and 2020). Preparation of the library involved the immunoSEQ multiplex PCR assay. TCRdb holds this immuneACCESS table with in-frame rearrangements only. Some clones are missing; in checked studies, unresolved V genes explain under half, and the rest has no known cause. Here the sample has 25,000 to 35,000 clones; about 90% occur a single time. The ten largest make up under 0.75% of the sample. Sequencing used CD4+ T cells from peripheral blood mononuclear cells, obtained in the third trimester of pregnancy. The receptors were gathered from a female donor in good health, enrolled as a control in a pregnancy study.

The chain is built from TRBV6-5 and TRBJ2-7, with a weak D call TRBD2 (7 bases). The V gene's germline CDR1 is MNHEY and CDR2 SVGAGI. CDR3 size: 15 residues. The V end lost 6 bases, the J end lost 6 bases, and 21 bases lay between the germline ends. CDR3 nucleotides: TGTGCCAGCAGAAGGGGGGGTGGGGGTTTCGGCGAGCAGTACTTC. Residues: CASRRGGGGFGEQYF.

The CDR3 DNA follows: TGCAGCGTTGACGCGGGGGCCGGGGAGCTGTTTTTT. As protein: CSVDAGAGELFF. The genes are TRBV29-1 and TRBJ2-2; 7 bases are a match to TRBD2. The CDR3 extends over 12 amino acids. The ends lost 3 bases at V and 6 bases at J; junction bases unmatched: 1. Germline V gene lookup returns CDR1 SQVTM and CDR2 ANQGSEA.

In this sample, this clone turned up once. The gene calls are TRBV18 and TRBJ2-7; D is possibly TRBD2 (5 bases). Germline CDR1 and CDR2: KGHSH and LQKENI. The CDR3 loop spans 13 amino acids. Trimming took off 2 bases at V and 1 base at J, with 6 bases between the two ends. CDR3 in amino acids: CASSPRESYEQYF. The CDR3 region has the DNA TGTGCCAGCTCACCAAGGGAGTCCTACGAGCAGTACTTC.

This chain uses TRBV4-3 with TRBJ1-2; TRBD1 agrees at 7 bases. Germline assignment: CDR1 LGHNA and CDR2 YSLEER. The J segment lost 8 bases and the V segment lost 2 bases, leaving 8 bases of the junction unmatched. CDR3 length: 14 residues. This chain's CDR3 is CASSQNRGLWGYTF. DNA for the CDR3: TGCGCCAGCAGCCAAAACAGGGGCCTCTGGGGCTACACCTTC.

This sequence joins TRBV6-6 and TRBJ1-2; 9 bases align to TRBD1. J was trimmed by 4 bases and V by 5 bases; bases with no gene match: 5. This CDR3 is built from 14 residues. Germline CDR1 and CDR2: MNHNY and SVGAGI (reference sequence). The CDR3 DNA follows: TGTGCCAGCAGTCTGTCGACAGGGGGCTATGGCTACACCTTC. Its protein product is CASSLSTGGYGYTF.

The genes are TRBV7-2 and TRBJ1-1; weak D call: TRBD1 (6 bases). V was shortened by 3 bases and J by 6 bases, with 14 bases between the two germline ends. Germline CDR1 SGHTA, CDR2 FQGNSA. The CDR3 consists of 14 residues. This CDR3 reads CASSFRTAGSEAFF. The CDR3 region has the DNA TGTGCCAGCAGCTTTAGGACAGCAGGCTCTGAAGCTTTCTTT.

The rearrangement joins TRBV30 to TRBJ1-2; 9 positions match TRBD1. Per germline, CDR1 GTSNPN and CDR2 SVGIG (reference sequence). CDR3 length: 16 residues. J gave up 4 bases and V 0 bases, and 9 bases lay outside the gene matches. CDR3 region: CAWSVRPTGGGYGYTF. DNA for the CDR3: TGTGCCTGGAGTGTAAGGCCTACAGGGGGCGGCTATGGCTACACCTTC. The full variable domain, with the rest looked up from reference TRBV30 and TRBJ1-2, is SQTIHQWPATLVQPVGSPLSLECTVEGTSNPNLYWYRQAAGRGLQLLFYSVGIGQISSEVPQNLSASRPQDRQFILSSKKLLLSDSGFYLCAWSVRPTGGGYGYTFGSGTRLTVV.

J is TRBJ1-1 and V is TRBV19; 10 positions agree with TRBD1. CDR1 is LNHDA and CDR2 is SQIVND in the germline V gene (reference sequence). This CDR3 spans 14 amino acids. J gave up 2 bases and V 5 bases, and 2 bases lay outside the gene matches. CDR3 loop: CASSGQGVNTEAFF. CDR3 nucleotide sequence: TGTGCCAGTAGTGGACAGGGGGTTAACACTGAAGCTTTCTTT.

The sample holds a few counts of this clone. This chain links TRBV30 with TRBJ1-2; D gene ambiguous. Trimming pared 5 bases from V and 3 bases from J, leaving 19 bases between. CDR1 GTSNPN and CDR2 SVGIG come from the germline V gene (reference sequence). This CDR3 is 15 amino acids long. CDR3 amino acids: CAWVPVRMRDYGYTF. CDR3 in DNA: TGTGCCTGGGTCCCCGTACGTATGAGGGACTATGGCTACACCTTC.

The genes are TRBV7-2 and TRBJ1-5; a weak D match, TRBD1 (5 bases). The CDR3 has 15 amino acids. From germline, CDR1 is SGHTA and CDR2 FQGNSA. Trimming took 7 bases from V and 2 from J, leaving 15 bases between them. CDR3 bases: TGTGCCAGCACCATAGGGGCAGGCGGCAATCAGCCCCAGCATTTT. This codes for CASTIGAGGNQPQHF. Filled out from reference TRBV7-2 and TRBJ1-5, the complete variable domain reads GAGVSQSPSNKVTEKGKDVELRCDPISGHTALYWYRQSLGQGLEFLIYFQGNSAPDKSGLPSDRFSAERTGGSVSTLTIQRTQQEDSAVYLCASTIGAGGNQPQHFGDGTRLSIL.

The chain has TRBV11-3 and TRBJ2-2; TRBD1 is a possible D gene (6 bases). V was pared by 5 bases and J by 2 bases, with 12 bases between. Germline values: CDR1 SGHNT, CDR2 YENEEA. The CDR3 runs 15 residues. The CDR3 coding sequence is TGTGCCAGCAGCAGACTACAGGGAAACACCGGGGAGCTGTTTTTT. It specifies CASSRLQGNTGELFF.

The chain couples TRBV10-3 to TRBJ2-2, with TRBD1 as a possible D gene (6 bases). Deletions cut 0 bases from V and 6 bases from J, with 14 bases between. The CDR3 runs 16 residues. In germline, CDR1 is ENHRY, CDR2 SYGVKD. The CDR3 DNA sequence: TGTGCCATCAGTGAGTCACTGGGACAAGGTTCCGGGGAGCTGTTTTTT. This translates into CAISESLGQGSGELFF.

The V and J genes are TRBV12-5 and TRBJ1-2; TRBD1 aligns across 7 bases. Germline lookup yields CDR1 LGHNT and CDR2 FRNRAP. This CDR3 is 15 amino acids long. V lost 7 bases to trimming and J lost 2 bases; unmatched junction nucleotides: 10. The CDR3 here is CASAQGQTGNYGYTF. In DNA form, the CDR3 reads TGTGCTAGTGCCCAGGGACAGACGGGGAACTATGGCTACACCTTC.

The rearrangement joins TRBV7-2 to TRBJ2-3; D call uncertain. The CDR3 has 16 residues. V was shortened by 0 bases and J by 1 base, with 11 bases between the two germline ends. Germline V gene sequence: CDR1 SGHTA, CDR2 FQGNSA. The CDR3 loop is CASSLAVPRGTDTQYF. DNA for the CDR3: TGTGCCAGCAGCTTAGCCGTACCGCGCGGCACAGATACGCAGTATTTT. Combining the CDR3 with reference TRBV7-2 and TRBJ2-3 gives the whole variable domain GAGVSQSPSNKVTEKGKDVELRCDPISGHTALYWYRQSLGQGLEFLIYFQGNSAPDKSGLPSDRFSAERTGGSVSTLTIQRTQQEDSAVYLCASSLAVPRGTDTQYFGPGTRLTVL.

The rearrangement links TRBV30 to TRBJ2-7, with TRBD2 identical over 7 bases. The CDR3 covers 15 residues. The J segment lost 2 bases and the V segment lost 3 bases, leaving 10 bases of the junction unmatched. From germline, CDR1 is GTSNPN and CDR2 SVGIG (reference sequence). This CDR3 is CAWRVGGRGTYEQYF. CDR3 nucleotide sequence: TGTGCCTGGAGGGTGGGAGGGAGGGGCACCTACGAGCAGTACTTC.

Concerning this clone itself: A read error may produce the germline difference seen at one junction end. The rearrangement links TRBV19 to TRBJ1-2; 7 bases are shared with TRBD1. There are 17 residues in the CDR3. Germline lookup yields CDR1 LNHDA and CDR2 SQIVND (reference sequence). This chain's CDR3 is CASSTRDPGQERFTGAF. The CDR3 DNA is TGTGCCAGTAGTACCCGGGACCCTGGACAGGAACGTTTTACAGGGGCCTTC.

In this sample, this clone turned up once. V usage is TRBV6-5 and J usage is TRBJ1-2; TRBD1 aligns across 9 bases. Germline V gives CDR1 MNHEY, CDR2 SVGAGI. V gave up 5 bases and J gave up 6 bases; unmatched junction bases: 4. The CDR3 is 13 amino acids. CDR3 sequence (DNA): TGTGCCAGCAGTCCCTGGACAGGGGATGGCTACACCTTC. Translating it yields CASSPWTGDGYTF.

The V and J genes are TRBV5-4 and TRBJ2-5; the D gene is possibly TRBD2 (6 bases). V lost 9 bases and J lost 5, with 20 bases in between. Looked up from germline, CDR1 is SGHNT and CDR2 is YYREEE (reference sequence). The CDR3 consists of 14 residues. This chain's CDR3 is CATLMPGSGETQYF. The CDR3 DNA reads TGTGCCACCCTTATGCCCGGGAGCGGGGAGACCCAGTACTTC.